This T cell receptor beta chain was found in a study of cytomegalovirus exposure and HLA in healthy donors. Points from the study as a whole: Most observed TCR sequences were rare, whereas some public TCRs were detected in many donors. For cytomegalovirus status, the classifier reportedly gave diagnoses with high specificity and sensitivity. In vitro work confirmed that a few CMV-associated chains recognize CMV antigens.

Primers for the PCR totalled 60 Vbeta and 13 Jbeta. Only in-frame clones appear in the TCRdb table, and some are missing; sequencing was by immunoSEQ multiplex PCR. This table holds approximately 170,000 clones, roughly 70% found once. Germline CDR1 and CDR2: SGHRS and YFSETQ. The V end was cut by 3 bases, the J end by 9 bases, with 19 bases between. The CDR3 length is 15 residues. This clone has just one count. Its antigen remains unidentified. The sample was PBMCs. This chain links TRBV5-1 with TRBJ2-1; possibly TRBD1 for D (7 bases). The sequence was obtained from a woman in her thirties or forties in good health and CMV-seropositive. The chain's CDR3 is CASSWGGTDFGEQFF. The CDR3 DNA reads TGCGCCAGCAGCTGGGGCGGGACAGATTTCGGTGAGCAGTTCTTC. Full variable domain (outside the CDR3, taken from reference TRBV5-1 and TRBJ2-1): KAGVTQTPRYLIKTRGQQVTLSCSPISGHRSVSWYQQTPGQGLQFLFEYFSETQRNKGNFPGRFSGRQFSNSRSEMNVSTLELGDSALYLCASSWGGTDFGEQFFGPGTRLTVL.